This T cell receptor beta chain appears in the sequencing data of a study of blood T cell repertoires in COVID-19. Study in general: Italy, Spain and the United States were the sources of the convalescent and acute COVID-19 samples. PBMCs, B-cell-depleted T cells, or T cells were the source of the cDNA or gDNA that made up the material.

V was shortened by 5 bases and J by 0 bases, with 13 bases between the two germline ends. The CDR3 spans 16 residues. Germline CDR1 SGHTA, CDR2 FQGTGA. In the authors' methods: How many nucleated cells were present was estimated from reference gene primer amplification. TCRdb keeps only in-frame clones here, not all; method: immunoSEQ multiplex PCR. Clone size and V and J calls were adopted from that table, with D and trimming inferred from the DNA. This sample carries over 150,000 clones, roughly four fifths of them seen once, and the ten largest clones take about 3.8%. The V call is TRBV7-3, the J call TRBJ1-4, with D unclear. The receptor comes from a woman older than 75 with acute or convalescent COVID-19. The specimen sequenced was peripheral blood. The CDR3 bases are TGTGCCAGCAGCCCCATGGACTTGGCAACTAATGAAAAACTGTTTTTT. Protein product: CASSPMDLATNEKLFF.